These 17 T cell receptor beta chains originate from one sample sequenced in a study of blood T cell repertoires in COVID-19. TCRdb's copy holds only in-frame clones and misses some; the assay was immunoSEQ multiplex PCR. The table lists more than 90,000 clones, roughly 83% of them singletons. The sample consisted of peripheral blood. These TCRs come from a woman in her seventies with acute or convalescent COVID-19.

This clone was picked up a small number of times. This chain connects TRBV5-1 to TRBJ1-1; D remains unclear. V lost 3 bases and J lost 1, with 7 bases in between. Per the germline V gene, CDR1 is SGHRS and CDR2 is YFSETQ. The CDR3 runs 13 residues. The CDR3 coding sequence is TGCGCCAGCAGCTCACCCGGGAACACTGAAGCTTTCTTT. Amino acids: CASSSPGNTEAFF.

This clone was seen a single time. The gene calls are TRBV5-1 and TRBJ1-4, with 7 bases fitting TRBD1. The germline V gene encodes CDR1 SGHRS and CDR2 YFSETQ. The V segment lost 4 bases and the J segment 7 bases; nucleotides outside the gene matches: 7. The CDR3 extends over 14 amino acids. The CDR3 nucleotides are TGCGCCAGCAGCCTCGACAGGGTCAGTGAAAAACTGTTTTTT. Translated: CASSLDRVSEKLFF.

The chain uses TRBV4-2 and TRBJ1-2; 7 nucleotides line up with TRBD1. J was trimmed by 2 bases and V by 2 bases; bases with no gene match: 2. Germline-derived CDR1 and CDR2 are LGHNA and YNFKEQ. CDR3 length: 14 amino acids. CDR3 in amino acids: CASSQLTGNYGYTF. In DNA, the CDR3 is TGTGCCAGCAGCCAATTGACAGGGAACTATGGCTACACCTTC.

This clone was counted only a few times. The chain recombines TRBV9 with TRBJ1-1; D unresolved. The germline V gene encodes CDR1 SGDLS and CDR2 YYNGEE. This CDR3 contains 15 residues. Trimming cost V 0 bases and J 6 bases, with 15 bases left between them. As DNA, the CDR3 is TGTGCCAGCAGCGTAGGGGTCCATTGGGGAGCTGAAGCTTTCTTT. Amino acid sequence: CASSVGVHWGAEAFF.

This chain links TRBV5-6 with TRBJ2-5, with 8 bases aligning to TRBD2. This CDR3 has 13 residues. Germline CDR1 is SGHDT and CDR2 is YYEEEE. J was trimmed by 9 bases and V by 2 bases; bases with no gene match: 6. CDR3 coding DNA: TGTGCCAGCAGCTTTACCGGGACTAGGGCCCAGTACTTC. The encoded protein is CASSFTGTRAQYF.

The chain couples TRBV7-9 to TRBJ2-3; the D is unclear. The V gene lost 3 bases and the J gene lost 3 bases, with 4 bases spanning the gap. The CDR3 has 12 amino acids. Germline CDR1 and CDR2: SEHNR and FQNEAQ (reference sequence). This chain's CDR3 is CASSFRTDTQYF. In nucleotides, the CDR3 is TGTGCCAGCAGCTTCCGGACAGATACGCAGTATTTT.

The J gene is TRBJ1-6, the V gene TRBV18; 7 bases agree with TRBD1. Germline V CDR1 and CDR2: KGHSH, LQKENI. CDR3 length: 15 residues. The J segment lost 5 bases and the V segment lost 3 bases, leaving 4 bases of the junction unmatched. DNA of the CDR3: TGTGCCAGCTCACCTCCGACAGGGAATAATTCACCCCTCCACTTT. This gives the protein CASSPPTGNNSPLHF.

The V gene is TRBV29-1, the J gene TRBJ2-2, with TRBD2 matching over 9 bases. Germline trimming cut 7 bases from V and 5 bases from J; bases unmatched to any gene: 14. The CDR3 spans 16 residues. Germline V gene lookup returns CDR1 SQVTM and CDR2 ANQGSEA. DNA for the CDR3: TGCAGCGCCGTCGAGAATAGCGGGGGTGTTACCGGGGAGCTGTTTTTT. It encodes CSAVENSGGVTGELFF.

The V gene is TRBV10-1, the J gene TRBJ1-6; a weak D match, TRBD1 (5 bases). Trimming left V 8 bases short and J 6 bases short, with 17 bases between. CDR1 and CDR2 (germline): WNHNN, SYGVQD (reference sequence). CDR3 length: 15 amino acids. CDR3 nucleotide sequence: TGCGCCAGCCCAGCCGGACCAGGGTTTAATTCACCCCTCCACTTT. Translating gives CASPAGPGFNSPLHF.

The V gene is TRBV4-1, the J gene TRBJ1-3; possibly TRBD1 for D (6 bases). The germline V gene has CDR1 MGHRA and CDR2 YSYEKL. The CDR3 is 16 amino acids. V dropped 4 bases and J dropped 3 bases, with 16 bases sitting between them. Here the CDR3 DNA reads TGCGCCAGCAGCCGATTACAGGGAAGAAGTGGAAACACCATATATTTT. It specifies CASSRLQGRSGNTIYF.

This chain uses TRBV6-5 with TRBJ2-3; a possible D gene is TRBD2 (7 bases). Germline CDR1 reads MNHEY; CDR2 reads SVGAGI. Trimming removed 5 bases at V and 0 bases at J, with 12 bases between. The CDR3 sequence is 15 residues long. DNA for the CDR3: TGTGCCAGCAGTCGCGGGGGCTTTAGCACAGATACGCAGTATTTT. This translates into CASSRGGFSTDTQYF.

This sequence joins TRBV6-6 and TRBJ1-3; tentatively, D is TRBD1 (5 bases). This CDR3 comprises 14 residues. Germline V lookup: CDR1 MNHNY, CDR2 SVGAGI (reference sequence). V was pared by 7 bases and J by 1 base, with 11 bases between. The CDR3 coding sequence is TGTGCCAGCACCTACGGGGGGTCTGGAAACACCATATATTTT. Translation: CASTYGGSGNTIYF.

The V call is TRBV18, the J call TRBJ1-1, with 11 nucleotides matching TRBD1. The CDR3 runs to 13 residues. The trim removed 6 bases at V and 7 bases at J, leaving 4 bases unmatched. Germline assignment: CDR1 KGHSH and CDR2 LQKENI. CDR3 coding DNA: TGTGCCAGCTCTCGGGACAGGGGGAGTGAAGCTTTCTTT. Its translation is CASSRDRGSEAFF.

The chain has TRBV6-1 and TRBJ1-3; D is unresolved. Per germline, CDR1 MNHNS and CDR2 SASEGT. The V gene lost 0 bases and the J gene lost 0 bases, with 6 bases spanning the gap. This CDR3 comprises 15 residues. This chain's CDR3 is CASSEASFSGNTIYF. In DNA form, the CDR3 reads TGTGCCAGCAGTGAAGCGTCCTTCTCTGGAAACACCATATATTTT.

The V gene is TRBV4-1, the J gene TRBJ2-1; 7 bases align to TRBD2. J gave up 0 bases and V 2 bases, and 7 bases lay outside the gene matches. Germline V CDR1 and CDR2: MGHRA, YSYEKL. The length of the CDR3 is 17 residues. CDR3 in DNA: TGCGCCAGCAGCCAACGGCTAGCGGAGAGCTCCTACAATGAGCAGTTCTTC. Protein product: CASSQRLAESSYNEQFF.

The rearrangement links TRBV11-3 to TRBJ2-6, with D possibly being TRBD2 (7 bases). Trimming removed 5 bases at V and 1 base at J, with 9 bases between. CDR3 length equals 15 residues. The V gene's germline CDR1 is SGHNT and CDR2 YENEEA. In nucleotides, the CDR3 is TGTGCCAGCAGCAAGGGGGGGTCTGGGGCCAACGTCCTGACTTTC. Amino acid sequence: CASSKGGSGANVLTF.

J is TRBJ2-1 and V is TRBV5-1, with 13 positions matching TRBD2. V was clipped by 1 base and J by 4 bases; unmatched bases: 2. The CDR3 runs 16 residues. The germline V gene encodes CDR1 SGHRS and CDR2 YFSETQ. The CDR3 DNA is TGCGCCAGCAGCTTGACGGGACTAGCGGGATACAATGAGCAGTTCTTC. Translation gives CASSLTGLAGYNEQFF.